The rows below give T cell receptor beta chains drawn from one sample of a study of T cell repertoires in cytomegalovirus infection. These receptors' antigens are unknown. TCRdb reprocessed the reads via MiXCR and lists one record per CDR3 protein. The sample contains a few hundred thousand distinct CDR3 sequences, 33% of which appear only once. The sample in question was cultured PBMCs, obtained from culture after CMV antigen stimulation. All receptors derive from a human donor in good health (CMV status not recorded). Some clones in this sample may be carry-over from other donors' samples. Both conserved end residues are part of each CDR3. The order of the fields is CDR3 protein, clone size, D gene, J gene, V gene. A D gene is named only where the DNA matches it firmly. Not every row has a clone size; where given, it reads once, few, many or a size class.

CASSREDRRLLHTQYF	.	TRBD1	TRBJ2-3	TRBV28
CSASRPMENTEAFF	few	.	TRBJ1-1	TRBV20-1
CASGRTENTEAFF	few	.	TRBJ1-1	TRBV12-5
CASRRTGNQPQHF	.	TRBD1	TRBJ1-5	TRBV6-2/TRBV6-3
CASSYTVVQDYGTEAFF	few	.	TRBJ1-1	TRBV6-5
CASRPAGTGHNEQFF	few	TRBD1	TRBJ2-1	TRBV9
CASSSLASWQYF	few	.	TRBJ2-7	TRBV7-2
CASRRANIAYEQYF	few	.	TRBJ2-7	TRBV27
CASSLKSNTGELFF	few	.	TRBJ2-2	TRBV27
CASSPRAGKYNEQFF	few	TRBD2	TRBJ2-1	TRBV12-3/TRBV12-4
CATTHPRAGELFF	.	.	TRBJ2-2	TRBV12-3/TRBV12-4
CASSQDHNQPQHF	.	.	TRBJ1-5	TRBV14
CASRETGDVEKLFF	.	TRBD1	TRBJ1-4	TRBV2
CASSYSLDPNEQFF	.	.	TRBJ2-1	TRBV6-5
CASSYALAMNTEAFF	.	.	TRBJ1-1	TRBV6-2/TRBV6-3